This TCR beta chain stems from a study of blood T cell repertoires in COVID-19 (dated by TCRdb to the early 2020s). Background for the entire study: The collaborator samples originated in the United States, Italy and Spain and spanned the acute and convalescent phases of COVID-19. The dataset comprised deeply sampled blood TCRbeta repertoires from subjects exposed to, actively infected with, or recovered from COVID-19. Sample metadata almost always included a de-identified subject ID, COVID-19 status, age in years and sex. The prospective study material was composed of cDNA or gDNA derived from T cells, B-cell-depleted T cells, or PBMCs. The repertoires were released in a freely available public database intended as a resource for research on the immune response to SARS-CoV-2. HLA class I and class II types, where available, came from metadata supplied by the sample provider rather than from assay-based typing. The samples were drawn from two sources: the first 160 participants of the ongoing ImmuneRACE study, and 1,200 or so subjects contributed by 6 global collaborators.

The CDR1 and CDR2 encoded by the germline V gene are MDHEN and SYDVKM. V is pared back by 7 bases and J by 4 bases, with 19 bases lying between the germline termini. Spanning cysteine to phenylalanine, the CDR3 consists of 15 amino acids. Just the 45-base CDR3 DNA is kept, in frame starting at base 1. Whole blood was collected in K2EDTA tubes by collaborating institutions according to the institutions' own protocols. For TCRbeta analysis, collaborator samples were shipped as frozen whole blood, as isolated PBMCs, or as DNA extracted from either sample type. The investigation overall reported the following: The amount of clinical and demographic metadata varied by source and participant and was provided uncurated.

TCRbeta CDR3 regions were amplified from genomic DNA by means of the immunoSEQ Assay, a bias-controlled multiplex PCR. The authors' analysis ran thus. Within the assay, amplification of reference gene primers was used to estimate how many nucleated cells each sample contained. To quantify the absolute abundance of each unique TCRbeta CDR3 rearrangement, sequence reads were collapsed and filtered. For each sample, productive Simpson clonality was calculated as the square root of Simpson's diversity index over productive rearrangements. Imported from immuneACCESS, the table was reduced by TCRdb to in-frame sequences with V and J called. These copies leave out some clones; in studies compared against another copy, an unresolved V gene accounts for under half, and the cause of the remainder is not known. V and J calls plus clone size are reproduced from that table; the DNA served to infer D and trimming. Counted in this sample were about 250,000 clones; just under 85% of them appeared once. The biggest ten clones account for roughly 6.4% of the sample.

Worth noting for this clone: No cognate antigen has been identified for it. Base quality data are lacking; no much larger clone is found one base away.

The sequenced material came from peripheral blood. The TCR originated in an older woman with active or convalescent COVID-19. In this chain, TRBV28 is recombined with TRBJ1-2; TRBD1 is a possible D gene, resting on 6 matching bases. The CDR3 protein is CASNPPGVGAYGYTF. The sequenced DNA is TGTGCCAGCAATCCACCAGGGGTGGGAGCCTATGGCTACACCTTC.